The T cell receptor beta chain under discussion was sequenced for a study of OX40 agonist ivuxolimab in advanced cancers. Across the whole study: Ivuxolimab was delivered to patients intravenously every 2 weeks at doses spanning 0.01 to 10 mg/kg. Patients assigned to dose escalation were diagnosed with hepatocellular carcinoma, melanoma, renal cell or head and neck cancer.

Study-wide points: In the 0.1 to 3.0 mg/kg range, CD4+ and CD8+ blood T cells had expanded clonally by week 6.

The method was immunoSEQ multiplex PCR; TCRdb's version includes in-frame clones alone and lacks a portion of them. The sample consists of about 77,000 clones, about 84% of them appearing once. Comment on this clone: What it binds is not known.

Trimming shortened V by 3 bases and J by 0 bases, and 11 bases separated the two germline ends. The CDR3 length is 16 residues. Per germline, CDR1 ENHRY and CDR2 SYGVKD. The cohort excluded patients with autoimmune disease history or systemic immunosuppression. Material: CD4+ or CD8+ T cells sorted from blood, obtained in a trial of the OX40 agonist ivuxolimab. The rearrangement links TRBV10-3 to TRBJ1-4; no definite D call. The receptor's source is an adult with an advanced solid tumor such as melanoma, head and neck, liver or kidney cancer. The DNA of the CDR3 is TGTGCCATCAGTGATACGTGGGGTGCAACTAATGAAAAACTGTTTTTT. This gives the protein CAISDTWGATNEKLFF.